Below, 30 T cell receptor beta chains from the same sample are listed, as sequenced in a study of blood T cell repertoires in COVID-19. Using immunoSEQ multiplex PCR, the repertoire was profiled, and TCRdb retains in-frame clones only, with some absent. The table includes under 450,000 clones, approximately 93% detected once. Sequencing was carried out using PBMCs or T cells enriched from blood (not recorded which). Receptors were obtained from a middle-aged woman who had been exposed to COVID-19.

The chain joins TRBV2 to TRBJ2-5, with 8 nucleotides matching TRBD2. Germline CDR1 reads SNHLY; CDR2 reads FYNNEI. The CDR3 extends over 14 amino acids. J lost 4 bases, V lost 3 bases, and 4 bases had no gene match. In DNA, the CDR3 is TGTGCCAGCAGTGATCCCCGGGGGGGAGAGACCCAGTACTTC. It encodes CASSDPRGGETQYF.

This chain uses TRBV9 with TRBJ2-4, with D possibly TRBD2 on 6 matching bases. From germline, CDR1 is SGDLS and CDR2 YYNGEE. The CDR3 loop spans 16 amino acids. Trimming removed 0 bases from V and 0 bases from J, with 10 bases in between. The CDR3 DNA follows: TGTGCCAGCAGCGTAGATGCGGGGTTAGCCAAAAACATTCAGTACTTC. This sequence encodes CASSVDAGLAKNIQYF.

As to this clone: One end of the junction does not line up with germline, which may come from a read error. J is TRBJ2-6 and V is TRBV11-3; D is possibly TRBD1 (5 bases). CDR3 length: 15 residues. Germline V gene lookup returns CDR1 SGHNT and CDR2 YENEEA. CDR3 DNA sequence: TGTGCCAGCAGCCTAGACAGCTCTGGGGCCAACGTCCTGACTTTC. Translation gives CASSLDSSGANVLTF.

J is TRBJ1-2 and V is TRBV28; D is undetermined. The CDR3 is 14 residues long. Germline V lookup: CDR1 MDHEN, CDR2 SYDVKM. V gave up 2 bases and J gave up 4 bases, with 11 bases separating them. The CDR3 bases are TGTGCCAGCAGTTTAAATGTACGGAGCTATGGCTACACCTTC. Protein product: CASSLNVRSYGYTF.

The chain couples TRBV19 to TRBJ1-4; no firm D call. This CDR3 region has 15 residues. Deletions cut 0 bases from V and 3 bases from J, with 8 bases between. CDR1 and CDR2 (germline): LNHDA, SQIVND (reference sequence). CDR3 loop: CASSIDREANEKLFF. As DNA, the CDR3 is TGTGCCAGTAGTATAGACAGAGAGGCTAATGAAAAACTGTTTTTT.

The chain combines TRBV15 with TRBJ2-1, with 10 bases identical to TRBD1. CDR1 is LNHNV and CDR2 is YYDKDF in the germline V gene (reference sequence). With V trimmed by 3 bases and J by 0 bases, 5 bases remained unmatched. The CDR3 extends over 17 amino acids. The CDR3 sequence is CATSSDRQGASYNEQFF. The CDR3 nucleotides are TGTGCCACCAGCAGTGACCGACAGGGGGCCTCCTACAATGAGCAGTTCTTC.

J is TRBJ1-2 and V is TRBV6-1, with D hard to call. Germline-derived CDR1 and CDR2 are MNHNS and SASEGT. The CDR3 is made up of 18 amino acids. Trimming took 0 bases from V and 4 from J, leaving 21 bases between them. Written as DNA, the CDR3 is TGTGCCAGCAGTGAAGCGAAGGGAGTGGTCCTGGAGACCTATGGCTACACCTTC. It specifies CASSEAKGVVLETYGYTF.

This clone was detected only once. This CDR3 reads CASSPPGQVEAFF. The DNA of the CDR3 is TGTGCCAGCAGTCCTCCTGGACAGGTCGAAGCTTTCTTT. The J gene is TRBJ1-1, the V gene TRBV12-3 or TRBV12-4, with 7 bases matching TRBD1. This CDR3 region has 13 residues. J gave up 8 bases and V 5 bases, and 8 bases lay outside the gene matches.

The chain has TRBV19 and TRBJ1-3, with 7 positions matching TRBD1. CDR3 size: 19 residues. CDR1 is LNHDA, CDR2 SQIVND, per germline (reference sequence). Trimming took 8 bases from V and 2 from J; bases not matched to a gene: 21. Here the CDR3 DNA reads TGTGCCAGTGGCTCCCGGGACAGAATTTCCTCCGGCGCTGGAAACACCATATATTTT. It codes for CASGSRDRISSGAGNTIYF.

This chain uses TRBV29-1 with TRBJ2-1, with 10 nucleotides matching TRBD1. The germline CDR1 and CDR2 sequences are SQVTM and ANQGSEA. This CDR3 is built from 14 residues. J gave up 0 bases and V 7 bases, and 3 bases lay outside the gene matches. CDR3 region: CSARTGGSYNEQFF. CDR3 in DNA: TGCAGCGCCCGGACAGGGGGCTCCTACAATGAGCAGTTCTTC.

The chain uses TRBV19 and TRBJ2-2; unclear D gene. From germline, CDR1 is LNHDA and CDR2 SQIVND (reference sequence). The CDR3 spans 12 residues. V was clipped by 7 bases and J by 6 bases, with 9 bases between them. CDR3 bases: TGTGCCAGTAAAGCCCGGTCCGGGGAGCTGTTTTTT. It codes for CASKARSGELFF.

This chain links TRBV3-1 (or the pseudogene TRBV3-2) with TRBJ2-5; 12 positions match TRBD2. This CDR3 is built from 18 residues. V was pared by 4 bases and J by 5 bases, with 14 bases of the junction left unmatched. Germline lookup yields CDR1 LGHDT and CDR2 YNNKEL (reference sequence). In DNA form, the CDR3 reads TGTGCCAGCAGCCCCGGGGGCCTAGCGGGAGGGCCAGGGGAGACCCAGTACTTC. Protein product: CASSPGGLAGGPGETQYF.

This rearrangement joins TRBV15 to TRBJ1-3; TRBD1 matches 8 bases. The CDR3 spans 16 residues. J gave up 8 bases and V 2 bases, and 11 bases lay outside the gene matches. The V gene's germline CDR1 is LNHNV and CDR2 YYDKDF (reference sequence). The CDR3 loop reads CATSRLTGAEGDTIYF. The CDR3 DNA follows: TGTGCCACCAGCAGATTGACAGGGGCAGAAGGGGACACCATATATTTT.

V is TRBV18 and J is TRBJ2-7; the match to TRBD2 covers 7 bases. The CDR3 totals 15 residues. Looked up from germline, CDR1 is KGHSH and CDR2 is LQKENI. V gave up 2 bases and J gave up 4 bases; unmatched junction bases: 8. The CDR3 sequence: CASSPSGASRYEQYF. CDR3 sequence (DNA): TGTGCCAGCTCACCAAGCGGGGCTAGCAGATACGAGCAGTACTTC.

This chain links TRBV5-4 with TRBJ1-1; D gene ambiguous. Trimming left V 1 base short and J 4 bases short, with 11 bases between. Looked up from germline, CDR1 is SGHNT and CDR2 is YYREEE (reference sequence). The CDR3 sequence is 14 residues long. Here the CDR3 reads CASSLNGPGTEAFF. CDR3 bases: TGTGCCAGCAGCTTGAATGGGCCCGGCACTGAAGCTTTCTTT.

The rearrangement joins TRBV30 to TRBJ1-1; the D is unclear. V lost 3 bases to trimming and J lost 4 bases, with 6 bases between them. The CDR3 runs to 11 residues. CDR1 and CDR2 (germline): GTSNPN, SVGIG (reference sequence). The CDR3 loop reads CAWRVATEAFF. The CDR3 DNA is TGTGCCTGGAGGGTAGCCACTGAAGCTTTCTTT.

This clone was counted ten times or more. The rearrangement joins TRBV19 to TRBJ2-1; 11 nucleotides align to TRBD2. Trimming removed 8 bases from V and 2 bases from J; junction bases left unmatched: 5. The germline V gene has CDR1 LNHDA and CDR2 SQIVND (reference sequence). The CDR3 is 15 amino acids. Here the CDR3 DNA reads TGTGCCAGTGCTCAGACTAGCGGGACCTACAATGAGCAGTTCTTC. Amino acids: CASAQTSGTYNEQFF.

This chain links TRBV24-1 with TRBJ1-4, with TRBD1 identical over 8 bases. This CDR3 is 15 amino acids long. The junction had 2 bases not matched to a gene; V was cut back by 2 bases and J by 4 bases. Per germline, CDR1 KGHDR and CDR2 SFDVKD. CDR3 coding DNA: TGTGCCACCAGTGATTCTGGACAGGGTAATGAAAAACTGTTTTTT. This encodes CATSDSGQGNEKLFF.

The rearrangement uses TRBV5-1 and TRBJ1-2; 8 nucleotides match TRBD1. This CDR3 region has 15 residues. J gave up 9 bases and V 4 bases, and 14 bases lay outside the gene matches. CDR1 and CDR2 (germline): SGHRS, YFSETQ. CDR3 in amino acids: CASSPETGAPLSYTF. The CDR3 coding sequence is TGCGCCAGCAGCCCGGAGACAGGGGCCCCACTAAGCTACACCTTC. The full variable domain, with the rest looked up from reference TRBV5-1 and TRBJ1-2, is KAGVTQTPRYLIKTRGQQVTLSCSPISGHRSVSWYQQTPGQGLQFLFEYFSETQRNKGNFPGRFSGRQFSNSRSEMNVSTLELGDSALYLCASSPETGAPLSYTFGSGTRLTVV.

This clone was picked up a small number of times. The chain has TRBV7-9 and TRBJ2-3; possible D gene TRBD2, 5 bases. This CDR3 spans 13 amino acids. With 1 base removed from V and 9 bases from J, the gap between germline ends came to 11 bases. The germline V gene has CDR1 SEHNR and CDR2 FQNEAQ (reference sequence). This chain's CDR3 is CASSLEAAGTQYF. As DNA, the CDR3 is TGTGCCAGCAGCTTAGAGGCGGCGGGCACGCAGTATTTT.

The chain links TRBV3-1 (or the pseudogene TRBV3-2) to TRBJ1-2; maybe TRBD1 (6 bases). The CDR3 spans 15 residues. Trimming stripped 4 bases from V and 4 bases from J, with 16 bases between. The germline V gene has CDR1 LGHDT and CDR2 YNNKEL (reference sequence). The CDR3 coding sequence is TGTGCCAGCAGCCCCGCGGCAGGGGCGGCCTATGGCTACACCTTC. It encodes CASSPAAGAAYGYTF.

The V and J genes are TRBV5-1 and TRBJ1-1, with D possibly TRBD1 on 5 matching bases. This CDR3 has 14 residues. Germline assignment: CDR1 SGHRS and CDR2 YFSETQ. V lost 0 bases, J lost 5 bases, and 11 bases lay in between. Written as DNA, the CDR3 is TGCGCCAGCAGCTTGGTGCCAGGGCAGACTGAAGCTTTCTTT. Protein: CASSLVPGQTEAFF. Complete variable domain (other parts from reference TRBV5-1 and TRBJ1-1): KAGVTQTPRYLIKTRGQQVTLSCSPISGHRSVSWYQQTPGQGLQFLFEYFSETQRNKGNFPGRFSGRQFSNSRSEMNVSTLELGDSALYLCASSLVPGQTEAFFGQGTRLTVV.

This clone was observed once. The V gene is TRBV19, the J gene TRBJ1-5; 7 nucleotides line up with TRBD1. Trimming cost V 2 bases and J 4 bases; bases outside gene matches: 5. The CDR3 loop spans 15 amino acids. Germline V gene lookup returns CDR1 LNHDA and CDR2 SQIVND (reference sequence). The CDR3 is CASSIKGTVNQPQHF. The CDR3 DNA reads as TGTGCCAGTAGTATAAAGGGGACAGTGAATCAGCCCCAGCATTTT.

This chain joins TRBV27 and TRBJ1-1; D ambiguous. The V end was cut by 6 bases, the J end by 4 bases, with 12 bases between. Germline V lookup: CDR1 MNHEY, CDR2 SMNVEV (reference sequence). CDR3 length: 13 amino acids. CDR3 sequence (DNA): TGTGCCAGCAGCTCGGGTGGCGGCACTGAAGCTTTCTTT. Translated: CASSSGGGTEAFF.

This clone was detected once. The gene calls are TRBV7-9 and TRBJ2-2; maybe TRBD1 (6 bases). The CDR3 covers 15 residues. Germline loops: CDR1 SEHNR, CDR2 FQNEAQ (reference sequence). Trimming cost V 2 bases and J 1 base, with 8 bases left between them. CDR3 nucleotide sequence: TGTGCCAGCAGCTTAAGCAGGGGGAACACCGGGGAGCTGTTTTTT. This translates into CASSLSRGNTGELFF.

The DNA for the CDR3 is TGTGCCAGCAGCCTTCAGGGTCCCTATGGCTACACCTTC. It specifies CASSLQGPYGYTF. The chain combines TRBV2 with TRBJ1-2, with D tentatively TRBD1 (5 bases). The CDR3 consists of 13 residues. Deletions cut 6 bases from V and 4 bases from J, with 12 bases between. Per germline, CDR1 SNHLY and CDR2 FYNNEI.

Written as DNA, the CDR3 is TGTGCCAGCAGCCAACACCGGGACTCCTCCTACGAGCAGTACTTC. As protein: CASSQHRDSSYEQYF. The chain combines TRBV3-1 (or the pseudogene TRBV3-2) with TRBJ2-7; TRBD2 is a possible D gene (6 bases). Trimming took off 2 bases at V and 0 bases at J, with 11 bases between the two ends. Per germline, CDR1 LGHDT and CDR2 YNNKEL (reference sequence). The CDR3 covers 15 residues.

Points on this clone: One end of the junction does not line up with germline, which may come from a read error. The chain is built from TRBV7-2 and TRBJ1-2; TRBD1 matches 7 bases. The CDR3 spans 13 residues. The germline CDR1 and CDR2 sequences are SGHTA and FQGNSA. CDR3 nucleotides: TGTGCCAGCACCTTAGCGACAGGGTATGGCTACACCTTC. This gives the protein CASTLATGYGYTF.

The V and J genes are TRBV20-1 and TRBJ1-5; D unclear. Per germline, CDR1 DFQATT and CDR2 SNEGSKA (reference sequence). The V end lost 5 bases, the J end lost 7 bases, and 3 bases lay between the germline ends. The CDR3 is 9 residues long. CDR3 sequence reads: CSAGQPQHF. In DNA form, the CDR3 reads TGCAGTGCTGGCCAGCCCCAGCATTTT.

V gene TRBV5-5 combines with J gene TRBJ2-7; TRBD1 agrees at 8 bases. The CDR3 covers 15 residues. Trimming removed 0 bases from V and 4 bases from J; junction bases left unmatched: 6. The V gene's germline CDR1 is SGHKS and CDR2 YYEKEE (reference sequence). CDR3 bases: TGTGCCAGCAGCTTGGGACCGGGACAGGCATACGAGCAGTACTTC. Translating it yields CASSLGPGQAYEQYF.